This T cell receptor beta chain was recorded in a study of siplizumab effects on memory and regulatory T cells. Worth noting for this clone: Antigen specificity is unknown.

Study-wide results and limits: Memory cells seemed less diverse than naive T cells, which seemed major alloresponse contributors. No more than a minor fraction of alloreactive clones could be traced back to unstimulated subsets.

Trimming cost V 5 bases and J 4 bases, with 17 bases left between them. The germline V gene encodes CDR1 KGHSH and CDR2 LQKENI. This CDR3 is built from 15 residues. Sequencing was performed with immunoSEQ multiplex PCR; in TCRdb, only in-frame clones are kept and a portion is missing. This table holds some 97,000 clones, 94% found once. The receptor comes from a human donor in good health. This rearrangement joins TRBV18 to TRBJ1-2, with D hard to call. Sequenced sample: Tregs sorted from blood. The CDR3 region is CASSENPGVGYGYTF. The CDR3 region has the DNA TGTGCCAGCTCAGAAAATCCCGGGGTTGGCTATGGCTACACCTTC.